This TCR beta chain was observed in a study of T cells after yellow fever vaccination. This clonotype has more than one count but fewer than ten. Using its own MiXCR run on the 5' RACE reads, TCRdb lists one record per CDR3 protein. The sample yields around 250,000 distinct CDR3 sequences, around 4.9% seen once. This CDR3 spans 15 amino acids. CDR1 and CDR2 from the germline V gene are SGHTA and FQGNSA. Trimming cost V 5 bases and J 3 bases, with 16 bases left between them. V is TRBV7-2 and J is TRBJ1-2; D is ambiguous. This specimen was CD4+ T cells sorted from PBMCs, taken on the day of the yellow fever booster vaccination. This sequence was found in a man between 18 and 35 years old who received the YFV17D yellow fever vaccine. CDR3 nucleotides: TGTGCCAGCAGCCCCATACTTTCACCCTACTATGGCTACACCTTC. Protein: CASSPILSPYYGYTF.